The 21 T cell receptor beta chains given below trace back to one sample, sequenced in a study of T cell responses to AZD1222 COVID-19 vaccine. Method: immunoSEQ multiplex PCR; TCRdb's copy keeps in-frame clones and lacks some. The sample lists fewer than 250,000 clones; around 94% were seen once. Sample: peripheral blood, taken on day 0 of AZD1222 vaccination. Receptors originate from an adult in good health.

This clone was seen once. The chain recombines TRBV19 with TRBJ1-2; D is unresolved. The CDR3 totals 15 residues. Trimming shortened V by 4 bases and J by 1 base, and 13 bases separated the two germline ends. CDR1 LNHDA and CDR2 SQIVND come from the germline V gene (reference sequence). The CDR3 spells CASSTDSGHNYGYTF. As DNA, the CDR3 is TGTGCCAGTAGTACCGACTCCGGGCATAACTATGGCTACACCTTC. Filled out from reference TRBV19 and TRBJ1-2, the complete variable domain reads DGGITQSPKYLFRKEGQNVTLSCEQNLNHDAMYWYRQDPGQGLRLIYYSQIVNDFQKGDIAEGYSVSREKKESFPLTVTSAQKNPTAFYLCASSTDSGHNYGYTFGSGTRLTVV.

This clone was recorded many times. The V call is TRBV4-1, the J call TRBJ2-5, with D perhaps TRBD1 or TRBD2 (5 bases each). CDR1 is MGHRA, CDR2 YSYEKL, per germline. The germline V and J ends were trimmed by 1 base and 5 bases, with 14 bases remaining between them. This CDR3 has 15 residues. This CDR3 reads CASSQAPTGLETQYF. In DNA form, the CDR3 reads TGCGCCAGCAGCCAAGCTCCCACGGGGCTGGAGACCCAGTACTTC.

V is TRBV9 and J is TRBJ2-7; 9 bases are a match to TRBD1. The germline CDR1 and CDR2 sequences are SGDLS and YYNGEE. J lost 4 bases, V lost 0 bases, and 5 bases had no gene match. The CDR3 sequence is 15 residues long. CDR3: CASSVEGQGGYEQYF. CDR3 nucleotide sequence: TGTGCCAGCAGCGTAGAGGGACAGGGAGGGTACGAGCAGTACTTC.

This chain uses TRBV7-9 with TRBJ2-2; 10 bases map to TRBD1. Germline CDR1 and CDR2: SEHNR and FQNEAQ (reference sequence). Unmatched junction bases numbered 5, after V lost 5 bases and J lost 8 bases. The CDR3 is 14 amino acids. CDR3 residues: CASSARQGAGELFF. Written as DNA, the CDR3 is TGTGCCAGCAGCGCCCGACAGGGGGCTGGGGAGCTGTTTTTT.

This clone was counted a single time. This chain joins TRBV11-3 and TRBJ2-2; D possibly matches TRBD1 or TRBD2 (6 bases each). V was cut by 5 bases and J by 8 bases, with 15 bases left in between. The CDR3 is made up of 14 amino acids. Germline V gene sequence: CDR1 SGHNT, CDR2 YENEEA. As DNA, the CDR3 is TGTGCCAGCAGCCGGGGGCAAGGGGTAGGGGAGCTGTTTTTT. Its translation: CASSRGQGVGELFF. The full variable domain, completed using reference TRBV11-3 and TRBJ2-2, is EAGVVQSPRYKIIEKKQPVAFWCNPISGHNTLYWYLQNLGQGPELLIRYENEEAVDDSQLPKDRFSAERLKGVDSTLKIQPAELGDSAVYLCASSRGQGVGELFFGEGSRLTVL.

The chain uses TRBV18 and TRBJ1-6, with D possibly being TRBD1 (6 bases). Germline CDR1 is KGHSH and CDR2 is LQKENI. Trimming removed 2 bases at V and 7 bases at J, with 12 bases between. This CDR3 is built from 15 residues. CDR3 DNA sequence: TGTGCCAGCTCACCAGATGGGGGCAGCAATTCACCCCTCCACTTT. Translating gives CASSPDGGSNSPLHF.

About this clone itself: Other nucleotide sequences in the sample specify the same CDR3. CDR3 DNA: TGTGCCAGCAGTTATTTGGGGAACACTGAAGCTTTCTTT. Amino acid sequence: CASSYLGNTEAFF. J is TRBJ1-1 and V is TRBV6-5; D gene ambiguous. This CDR3 spans 13 amino acids. Deletions cut 3 bases from V and 1 base from J, with 6 bases between. Germline CDR1 and CDR2: MNHEY and SVGAGI.

A single count supports this clone. The chain couples TRBV28 to TRBJ1-4; TRBD1 might be the D (5 bases). CDR3 length equals 13 residues. V was trimmed by 6 bases and J by 3 bases, leaving 8 bases between them. CDR1 and CDR2 from the germline V gene are MDHEN and SYDVKM. This CDR3 is CASRPGANEKLFF. The CDR3 DNA follows: TGTGCCAGCAGACCGGGGGCTAATGAAAAACTGTTTTTT.

The J gene is TRBJ1-2, the V gene TRBV5-6; 7 nucleotides match TRBD1. This CDR3 has 14 residues. The V gene end was trimmed by 3 bases and the J gene end by 3 bases; junction bases not matched to a gene: 5. CDR1 is SGHDT and CDR2 is YYEEEE in the germline V gene. The CDR3 bases are TGTGCCAGCAGCTGGGGTGACAGGGACTATGGCTACACCTTC. Translation: CASSWGDRDYGYTF.

The chain links TRBV7-3 to TRBJ2-5, with D uncertain. CDR1 and CDR2 (germline): SGHTA, FQGTGA. V lost 4 bases and J lost 3, with 6 bases in between. This CDR3 region has 12 residues. The CDR3 protein is CASSSNKETQYF. In DNA form, the CDR3 reads TGTGCCAGCAGCTCCAATAAAGAGACCCAGTACTTC.

This chain joins TRBV21-1 and TRBJ2-1; the DNA was not compared with TRBD2, the D call given in the table. TRBV21-1 is described as a pseudogene. The CDR3 covers 12 residues. CDR3 coding DNA: TGTGCCAGCAGCAACAAGGAGTATGAGCAGTTCTTC. Translation: CASSNKEYEQFF.

This clone was detected only a few times. The rearrangement links TRBV4-1 to TRBJ2-1; TRBD2 matches at 7 bases. Per the germline V gene, CDR1 is MGHRA and CDR2 is YSYEKL. The junction had 11 bases not matched to a gene; V was cut back by 2 bases and J by 10 bases. The CDR3 has 15 residues. In DNA form, the CDR3 reads TGCGCCAGCAGCCAAATCGAGCTAGCGGAGGTAGAGCAGTTCTTC. Protein: CASSQIELAEVEQFF.

This sequence joins TRBV4-1 and TRBJ1-5, with 8 bases lining up with TRBD1. The CDR3 covers 15 residues. The V gene's germline CDR1 is MGHRA and CDR2 YSYEKL. V was clipped by 3 bases and J by 4 bases; unmatched bases: 5. The DNA for the CDR3 is TGCGCCAGCAGCCACCAGGACAGGGAAAATCAGCCCCAGCATTTT. Its protein product is CASSHQDRENQPQHF.

The chain combines TRBV3-1 (or the pseudogene TRBV3-2) with TRBJ1-2; tentative D call: TRBD1 (6 bases). Germline CDR1 LGHDT, CDR2 YNNKEL (reference sequence). Trimming removed 3 bases from V and 4 bases from J, with 9 bases in between. CDR3 length: 13 residues. The CDR3 region has the DNA TGTGCCAGCAGCCAGGGGGGCCCCTATGGCTACACCTTC. Amino acids: CASSQGGPYGYTF.

The CDR3, as DNA: TGTGCCAGCAGAATGACGGGACGCCAAGGAAACACCATATATTTT. This codes for CASRMTGRQGNTIYF. This sequence joins TRBV28 and TRBJ1-3, with D possibly being TRBD1 (5 bases). CDR1 MDHEN and CDR2 SYDVKM come from the germline V gene. The CDR3 length is 15 residues. V lost 6 bases and J lost 4, with 16 bases in between.

The V gene is TRBV7-8, the J gene TRBJ1-4; 9 bases line up with TRBD1. Germline V lookup: CDR1 SGHVS, CDR2 FQNEAQ. V dropped 5 bases and J dropped 8; count of bases not matched to a gene: 12. This CDR3 comprises 16 residues. The CDR3 reads CASSRGDGTGREKLFF. CDR3 nucleotide sequence: TGTGCCAGCAGCAGAGGGGACGGGACAGGGAGAGAAAAACTGTTTTTT.

This clone was counted a single time. V gene TRBV5-8 combines with J gene TRBJ1-2; D unresolved. V dropped 2 bases and J dropped 7 bases, with 12 bases sitting between them. Germline assignment: CDR1 SGHTS and CDR2 YDEGEE. The CDR3 is made up of 13 amino acids. CDR3 region: CASSFLSETGYTF. As DNA, the CDR3 is TGTGCCAGCAGCTTTCTCTCTGAGACTGGCTACACCTTC.

This chain uses TRBV5-1 with TRBJ2-3; 11 nucleotides line up with TRBD2. With 0 bases clipped from V and 3 bases from J, the junction kept 3 bases outside the gene matches. From germline, CDR1 is SGHRS and CDR2 YFSETQ. The CDR3 covers 16 residues. The chain's CDR3 is CASSLGGTSGTDTQYF. CDR3 bases: TGCGCCAGCAGCTTGGGTGGGACTAGCGGAACAGATACGCAGTATTTT.

J is TRBJ2-5 and V is TRBV27; D gene ambiguous. The V end was cut by 0 bases, the J end by 4 bases, with 12 bases between. The V gene's germline CDR1 is MNHEY and CDR2 SMNVEV (reference sequence). This CDR3 has 15 amino acids. This CDR3 reads CASSLSPNRRETQYF. The DNA of the CDR3 is TGTGCCAGCAGTTTATCCCCCAACCGGAGAGAGACCCAGTACTTC.

The chain couples TRBV9 to TRBJ2-1, with D tentatively TRBD2 (6 bases). Trimming cost V 4 bases and J 0 bases, with 11 bases left between them. Germline V gene sequence: CDR1 SGDLS, CDR2 YYNGEE. The CDR3 is made up of 15 amino acids. CDR3 nucleotide sequence: TGTGCCAGCAGCCAAGCGGGCCCCTCCTACAATGAGCAGTTCTTC. Protein sequence: CASSQAGPSYNEQFF.

The CDR3 here is CASSLAGSHEQFF. CDR3 DNA sequence: TGTGCCAGCAGCTTAGCTGGGAGCCATGAGCAGTTCTTC. The chain combines TRBV7-8 with TRBJ2-1; the D gene is possibly TRBD2 (5 bases). This CDR3 is 13 amino acids long. The V end lost 0 bases, the J end lost 8 bases, and 8 bases lay between the germline ends. CDR1 is SGHVS, CDR2 FQNEAQ, per germline.